This T cell receptor (beta chain) was recorded in a study of blood T cell repertoires in COVID-19. Study-wide context: Sources were T cells, B-cell-depleted T cells, or PBMCs; the material itself was cDNA or gDNA.

Per germline, CDR1 PRHDT and CDR2 FYEKMQ (reference sequence). Trimming took 4 bases from V and 4 from J; bases not matched to a gene: 4. This CDR3 spans 14 amino acids. The authors' processing: Using reference gene primer amplification, nucleated cell counts were estimated. The repertoire was sequenced with immunoSEQ multiplex PCR; TCRdb's copy has only in-frame clones and lacks some. V and J calls and clone size are copied from that table; D and trimming were computed from the DNA. The sample shows about 100,000 clones, roughly 90% of them seen only once. Sequencing input: peripheral blood. This clonotype originated in a man in his 60s with acute or convalescent COVID-19. The V call is TRBV13, the J call TRBJ2-7, with 10 bases identical to TRBD2. The CDR3 spells CASSSPLAGYEQYF. CDR3 nucleotide sequence: TGTGCCAGCAGCTCCCCACTAGCGGGGTACGAGCAGTACTTC.